The following is a T cell receptor beta chain sequence with its context. Its specificity is unknown. Brentuximab vedotin exposure varied, and every patient relapsed after autologous stem cell transplantation. The study recorded best responses of complete response, partial response or progressive disease. TCRdb keeps only in-frame clones here, not all; method: immunoSEQ multiplex PCR. The sample lists approximately 73,000 clones, under 95% seen once, with more than 6.5% in the top ten. There are 14 residues in the CDR3. Germline CDR1 reads MNHNS; CDR2 reads SASEGT. V was shortened by 3 bases and J by 0 bases, with 7 bases between the two germline ends. These data are taken from a study of PD-1 blockade in classical Hodgkin lymphoma. Findings and limits, study-wide: CD4+ TCR diversity climbed significantly by C4D1, unlike CD8+ TCR diversity. The diversity seen at baseline in complete responders resembled that of newly diagnosed patients.

The chain is built from TRBV6-1 and TRBJ2-3; no clear D gene. This TCR was sampled from a human donor with classical Hodgkin lymphoma. This sample comprised peripheral blood mononuclear cells (PBMCs), obtained at baseline. The chain's CDR3 is CASSEFHSTDTQYF. The DNA for the CDR3 is TGTGCCAGCAGTGAGTTTCACAGCACAGATACGCAGTATTTT.